This entry lists 8 T cell receptor beta chains sequenced from one sample in a study of beta chain features in type 1 diabetes. cDNA synthesis used the whole RNA isolate, giving expressed TCRB sequences. Using immunoSEQ multiplex PCR, the repertoire was profiled, and TCRdb retains in-frame clones only, with some absent. The table shows nearly 350,000 clones, with 6.5% to 10% occurring only once. The sequencing input was central memory CD4+ T cells from blood. These receptor sequences come from a woman in her late teens or twenties in good health.

This clone was observed at least ten times. The chain links TRBV2 to TRBJ1-5; maybe TRBD1 (6 bases). V was clipped by 2 bases and J by 8 bases, with 16 bases between them. Germline-derived CDR1 and CDR2 are SNHLY and FYNNEI. The CDR3 sequence is 15 residues long. The CDR3 sequence: CASSENRGGREPQHF. CDR3 in DNA: TGTGCCAGCAGTGAAAATCGAGGGGGAAGGGAGCCCCAGCATTTT.

The genes are TRBV11-2 and TRBJ2-3; a weak D match, TRBD2 (6 bases). This CDR3 region has 13 residues. The V gene's germline CDR1 is SGHAT and CDR2 FQNNGV. Between the trimmed V and J ends, which lost 5 bases and 11 bases, there was a span of 17 bases. The CDR3 region is CASSPQEGQKQYF. CDR3 nucleotides: TGTGCCAGCAGCCCCCAGGAGGGGCAGAAGCAGTATTTT.

The chain joins TRBV6-6 to TRBJ2-7; 8 nucleotides line up with TRBD2. The CDR3 has 14 residues. CDR1 is MNHNY, CDR2 SVGAGI, per germline (reference sequence). V lost 4 bases, J lost 2 bases, and 4 bases stayed unmatched. The CDR3 is CASSLGGRPYEQYF. DNA for the CDR3: TGTGCCAGCAGTTTAGGCGGGAGGCCCTACGAGCAGTACTTC.

As concerns this clone: This specimen includes other DNA sequences encoding the same CDR3. The V call is TRBV18, the J call TRBJ2-5; D is undetermined. The CDR3 runs 14 residues. The germline gives CDR1 KGHSH, CDR2 LQKENI. V was shortened by 0 bases and J by 2 bases, with 7 bases between the two germline ends. The CDR3 bases are TGTGCCAGCTCACCACCGGCCCTACAAGAGACCCAGTACTTC. Residues: CASSPPALQETQYF.

This clone turned up a few times. The chain combines TRBV6-5 with TRBJ2-2; D remains unclear. Germline V gene data show CDR1 as MNHEY and CDR2 as SVGAGI. This CDR3 has 15 residues. V was clipped by 8 bases and J by 1 base, with 14 bases between them. The CDR3 bases are TGTGCCAGCTCTCCACGAACTGAGAACACCGGGGAGCTGTTTTTT. Protein sequence: CASSPRTENTGELFF.

This chain uses TRBV5-4 with TRBJ1-2; no clear D gene. The CDR3 runs to 13 residues. CDR1 is SGHNT, CDR2 YYREEE, per germline (reference sequence). V was cut by 5 bases and J by 0 bases, with 8 bases left in between. The CDR3 reads CASSRPPNYGYTF. The DNA for the CDR3 is TGTGCCAGCAGTCGACCTCCTAACTATGGCTACACCTTC.

This clone was seen a handful of times. This chain connects TRBV7-8 to TRBJ2-3; TRBD1 matches 9 bases. The junction had 8 bases not matched to a gene; V was cut back by 5 bases and J by 2 bases. CDR1 is SGHVS and CDR2 is FQNEAQ in the germline V gene. This CDR3 region has 16 residues. As DNA, the CDR3 is TGTGCCAGCAGCCGGGGGAGGACAGGGGTCACAGATACGCAGTATTTT. Encoded protein: CASSRGRTGVTDTQYF.

The gene calls are TRBV28 and TRBJ2-3; 7 bases line up with TRBD1. This CDR3 has 16 amino acids. The germline V gene encodes CDR1 MDHEN and CDR2 SYDVKM. With 4 bases clipped from V and 3 bases from J, the junction kept 10 bases outside the gene matches. CDR3 residues: CASSWGTVILTDTQYF. CDR3 bases: TGTGCCAGCAGTTGGGGGACAGTTATTTTAACAGATACGCAGTATTTT.